The clone carrying this TCR beta chain has just one count. Antigen unknown. This sample was included in a study of siplizumab effects on memory and regulatory T cells. Whole-study context: Siplizumab at approximately 1 ug/mL was tested against drug-free controls in paired reactions.

Data came from immunoSEQ multiplex PCR; TCRdb stores just in-frame clones and leaves some out. The sample records roughly 11,000 clones, roughly half being singletons. A 37°C coculture lasting approximately 6 days was applied to the mixed lymphocyte reaction cells. Study results and caveats: There was no confirmation of the suppressive function of proliferating Tregs from siplizumab cultures. There appeared to be greater diversity in naive T cells than in memory cells, and naive T cells seemed major contributors to the alloresponse.

The V end was cut by 4 bases, the J end by 8 bases, with 8 bases between. In germline, CDR1 is MNHNY, CDR2 SVGAGI (reference sequence). This CDR3 contains 11 residues. This sequence joins TRBV6-6 and TRBJ1-2, with no clear D. The sequencing sample was made of CFSE-low (dividing) CD8+ T cells sorted from an allogeneic mixed lymphocyte reaction. This clonotype was sampled from a human donor in good health; the cells came from an allogeneic mixed lymphocyte reaction. Some clones in this sample may be carry-over from other donors' samples. This CDR3 reads CASSSPRGYTF. The CDR3 coding sequence is TGTGCCAGCAGTTCCCCCCGCGGCTACACCTTC.